This entry is about one T cell receptor beta chain. The PCR made use of 60 Vbeta and 13 Jbeta primers. Assay: immunoSEQ multiplex PCR; the TCRdb copy retains only in-frame clones and omits some. The sample records 90,000 to 100,000 clones, over 65% being singletons. The sample is drawn from a study of cytomegalovirus exposure and HLA in healthy donors. The V gene end was trimmed by 8 bases and the J gene end by 7 bases; junction bases not matched to a gene: 19. The CDR3 is 17 amino acids. The germline V gene has CDR1 MDHEN and CDR2 SYDVKM. The genes are TRBV28 and TRBJ2-1; the match to TRBD2 covers 8 bases. What was sequenced was PBMCs. This receptor was obtained from a young man in good health and CMV-seronegative. CDR3 sequence (DNA): TGTGCCAGCCCTCCCCCTAGGGGTCAGGGACTAGGAAATGAGCAGTTCTTC. It translates to CASPPPRGQGLGNEQFF.